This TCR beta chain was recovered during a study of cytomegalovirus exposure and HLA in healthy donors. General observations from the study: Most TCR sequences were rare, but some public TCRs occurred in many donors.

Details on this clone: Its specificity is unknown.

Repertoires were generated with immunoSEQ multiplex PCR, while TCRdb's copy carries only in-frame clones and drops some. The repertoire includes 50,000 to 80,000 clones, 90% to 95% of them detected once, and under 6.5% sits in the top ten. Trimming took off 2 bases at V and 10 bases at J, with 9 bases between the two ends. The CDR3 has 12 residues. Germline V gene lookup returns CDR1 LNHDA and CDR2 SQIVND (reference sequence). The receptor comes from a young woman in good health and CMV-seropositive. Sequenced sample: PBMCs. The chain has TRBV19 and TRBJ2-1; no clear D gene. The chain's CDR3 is CASSITGDEQFF. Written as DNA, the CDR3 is TGTGCCAGTAGTATAACCGGAGACGAGCAGTTCTTC.